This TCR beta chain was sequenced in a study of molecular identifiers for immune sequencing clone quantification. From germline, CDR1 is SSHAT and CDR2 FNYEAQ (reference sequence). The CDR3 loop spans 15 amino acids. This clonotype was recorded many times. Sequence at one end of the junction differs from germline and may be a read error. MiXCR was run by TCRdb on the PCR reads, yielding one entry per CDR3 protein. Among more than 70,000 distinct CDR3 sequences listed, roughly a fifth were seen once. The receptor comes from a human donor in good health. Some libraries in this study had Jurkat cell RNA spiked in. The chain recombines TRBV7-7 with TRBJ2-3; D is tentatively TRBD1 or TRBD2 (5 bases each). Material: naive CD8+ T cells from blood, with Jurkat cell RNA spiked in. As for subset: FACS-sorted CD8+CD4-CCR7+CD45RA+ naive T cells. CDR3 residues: CASSLGLGTEDTQYF. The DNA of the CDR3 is TGTGCTAGCAGCTTAGGTCTAGGGACGGAAGATACGCAGTATTTT.